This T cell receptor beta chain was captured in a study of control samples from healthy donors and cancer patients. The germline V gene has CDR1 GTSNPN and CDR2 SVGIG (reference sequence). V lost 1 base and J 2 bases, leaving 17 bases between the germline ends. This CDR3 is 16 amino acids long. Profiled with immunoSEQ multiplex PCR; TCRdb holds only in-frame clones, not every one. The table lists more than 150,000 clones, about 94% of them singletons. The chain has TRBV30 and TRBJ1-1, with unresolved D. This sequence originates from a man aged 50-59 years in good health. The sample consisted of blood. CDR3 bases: TGTGCCTGGAGTGATGGCAGGAGGTTCCCTAACACTGAAGCTTTCTTT. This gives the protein CAWSDGRRFPNTEAFF.